By proportion, the clone carrying this T cell receptor beta chain is medium-sized. Its target is not known. The sample comes from a study of prognosis after radiotherapy for stage I lung cancer. Study summary: Medical inoperability was the status assigned to all non-small cell lung cancer patients.

Whole-study results and caveats: Unique TCR clone counts dropped after stereotactic body radiation therapy, from a median of around 10,000 to 6,900.

Amplification of TCR beta CDR3 from genomic DNA used two-round multiplex PCR. TRBV and TRBJ genes each had their own specific primers in first-round PCR. TCRdb used MiXCR to reprocess the multiplex PCR reads, holding one entry per CDR3 protein. Found here are around 30,000 distinct CDR3 sequences, more than 25% of them singletons; the top ten hold roughly an eighth. Between the trimmed V and J ends, which lost 2 bases and 2 bases, there was a span of 11 bases. The CDR3 runs 15 residues. The sample in question was PBMCs, obtained before or after stereotactic body radiation therapy (not recorded which). The receptor comes from a donor aged 50 or older with non-small cell lung cancer. This chain connects TRBV12-3 or TRBV12-4 to TRBJ2-3, with D perhaps matching TRBD1 (5 bases). This CDR3 reads CASSLLGEITDTQYF. For the CDR3, the DNA is TGTGCCAGCAGTTTACTAGGGGAAATCACAGATACGCAGTATTTT.